This entry concerns a single TCR beta chain. As yet, its antigen is unknown. The PCR contained 60 Vbeta and 13 Jbeta primers. Assay: immunoSEQ multiplex PCR; the TCRdb copy retains only in-frame clones and omits some. The table lists under 250,000 clones, 82% of them singletons. CDR1 is SGHDN and CDR2 is FVKESK in the germline V gene. The V end lost 2 bases, the J end lost 3 bases, and 10 bases lay between the germline ends. The CDR3 sequence is 14 residues long. The data belong to a study of cytomegalovirus exposure and HLA in healthy donors. Study summary: Earlier sequencing of about 179 million T cells yielded approximately 100 million unique TCR beta sequences. Broader study findings: TCR beta chains numbering more than 150 were designated cytomegalovirus-associated. Specificity for CMV antigens was confirmed in vitro for a few of the CMV-associated chains.

This chain connects TRBV14 to TRBJ2-5; TRBD2 might be the D (5 bases). What was sequenced was PBMCs. This clonotype originated in a man aged 40-55 years in good health and CMV-seropositive. The CDR3 coding sequence is TGTGCCAGCAGCCAATGGGTCGGGGAAGAGACCCAGTACTTC. Translating gives CASSQWVGEETQYF.